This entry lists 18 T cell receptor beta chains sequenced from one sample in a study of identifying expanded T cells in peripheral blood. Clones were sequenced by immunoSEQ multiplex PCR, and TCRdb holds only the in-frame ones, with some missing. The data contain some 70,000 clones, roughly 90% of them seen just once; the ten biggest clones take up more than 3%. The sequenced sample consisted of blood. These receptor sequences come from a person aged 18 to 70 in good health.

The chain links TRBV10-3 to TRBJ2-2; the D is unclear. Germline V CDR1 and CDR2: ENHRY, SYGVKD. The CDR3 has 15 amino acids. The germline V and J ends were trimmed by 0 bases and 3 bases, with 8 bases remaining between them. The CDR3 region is CAISESVGDTGELFF. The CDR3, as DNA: TGTGCCATCAGTGAGTCGGTTGGGGACACCGGGGAGCTGTTTTTT.

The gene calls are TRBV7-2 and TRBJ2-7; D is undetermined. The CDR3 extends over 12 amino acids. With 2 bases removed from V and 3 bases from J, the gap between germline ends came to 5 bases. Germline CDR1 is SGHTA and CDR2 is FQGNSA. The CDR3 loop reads CASSLRGYEQYF. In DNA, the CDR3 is TGTGCCAGCAGCTTAAGAGGCTACGAGCAGTACTTC.

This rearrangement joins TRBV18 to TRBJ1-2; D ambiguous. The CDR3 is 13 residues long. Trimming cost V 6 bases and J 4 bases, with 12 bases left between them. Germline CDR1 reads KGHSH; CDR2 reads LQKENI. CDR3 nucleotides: TGTGCCAGCTCCAGGCCACAGCCCTATGGCTACACCTTC. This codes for CASSRPQPYGYTF.

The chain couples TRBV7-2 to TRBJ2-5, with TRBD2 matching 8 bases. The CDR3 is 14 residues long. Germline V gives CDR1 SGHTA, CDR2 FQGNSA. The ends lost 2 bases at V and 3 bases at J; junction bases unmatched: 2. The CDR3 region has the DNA TGTGCCAGCAGCTTAAAAGCGGGGGAAGAGACCCAGTACTTC. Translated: CASSLKAGEETQYF.

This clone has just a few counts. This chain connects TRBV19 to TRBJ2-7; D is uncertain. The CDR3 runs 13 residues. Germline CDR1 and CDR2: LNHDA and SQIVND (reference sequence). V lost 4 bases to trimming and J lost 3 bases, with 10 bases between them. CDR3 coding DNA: TGTGCCAGTAGTAAGGCCTCCTACTACGAGCAGTACTTC. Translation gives CASSKASYYEQYF.

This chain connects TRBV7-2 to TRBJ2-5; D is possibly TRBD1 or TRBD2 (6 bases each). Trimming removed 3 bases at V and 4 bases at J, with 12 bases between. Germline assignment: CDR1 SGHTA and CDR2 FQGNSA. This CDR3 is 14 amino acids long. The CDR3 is CASSFGGGLETQYF. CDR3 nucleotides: TGTGCCAGCAGCTTCGGGGGCGGCCTAGAGACCCAGTACTTC.

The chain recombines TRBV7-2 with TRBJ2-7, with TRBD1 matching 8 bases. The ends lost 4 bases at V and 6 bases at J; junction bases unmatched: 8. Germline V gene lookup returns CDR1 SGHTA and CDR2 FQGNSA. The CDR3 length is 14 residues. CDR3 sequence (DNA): TGTGCCAGCAGCTCAGAGACAGGGGTAACCGAGCAGTACTTC. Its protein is CASSSETGVTEQYF.

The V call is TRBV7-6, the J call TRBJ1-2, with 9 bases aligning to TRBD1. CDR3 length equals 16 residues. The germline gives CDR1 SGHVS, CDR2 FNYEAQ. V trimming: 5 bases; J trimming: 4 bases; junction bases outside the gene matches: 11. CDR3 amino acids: CASSPWTGAPIYGYTF. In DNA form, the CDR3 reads TGTGCCAGCAGCCCCTGGACAGGGGCCCCTATCTATGGCTACACCTTC.

CDR3 bases: TGCGCCAGCAGCCAAGAACAGTTGGGTGCAAACACCTACGAGCAGTACTTC. Amino acids: CASSQEQLGANTYEQYF. The chain joins TRBV4-3 to TRBJ2-7; no definite D call. There are 17 residues in the CDR3. The germline V gene has CDR1 LGHNA and CDR2 YSLEER. Trimming took off 0 bases at V and 2 bases at J, with 17 bases between the two ends.

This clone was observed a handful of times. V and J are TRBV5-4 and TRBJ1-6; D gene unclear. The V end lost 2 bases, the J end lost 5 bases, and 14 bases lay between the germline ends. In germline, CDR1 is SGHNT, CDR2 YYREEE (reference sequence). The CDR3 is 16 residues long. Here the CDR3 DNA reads TGTGCCAGCAGCTTAGGTCCTCGAATCGATAATTCACCCCTCCACTTT. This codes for CASSLGPRIDNSPLHF.

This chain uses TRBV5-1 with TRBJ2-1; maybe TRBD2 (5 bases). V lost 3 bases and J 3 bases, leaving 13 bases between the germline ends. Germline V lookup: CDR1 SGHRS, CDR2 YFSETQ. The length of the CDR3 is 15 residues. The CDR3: CASSSAAGIYNEQFF. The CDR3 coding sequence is TGCGCCAGCAGCTCCGCGGCGGGCATCTACAATGAGCAGTTCTTC.

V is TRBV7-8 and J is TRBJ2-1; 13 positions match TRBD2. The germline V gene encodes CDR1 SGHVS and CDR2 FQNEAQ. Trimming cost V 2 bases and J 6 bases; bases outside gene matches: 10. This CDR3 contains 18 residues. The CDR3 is CASSLKLAGGSRVNEQFF. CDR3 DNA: TGTGCCAGCAGCTTAAAACTAGCGGGAGGGTCCCGAGTCAATGAGCAGTTCTTC.

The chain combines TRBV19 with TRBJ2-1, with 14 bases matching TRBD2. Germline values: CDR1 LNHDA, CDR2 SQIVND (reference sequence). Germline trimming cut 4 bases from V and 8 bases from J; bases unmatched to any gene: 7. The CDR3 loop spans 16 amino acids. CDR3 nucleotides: TGTGCCAGTAGTAGTAGACTAGCGGGGGGGCTCGATGAGCAGTTCTTC. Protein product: CASSSRLAGGLDEQFF.

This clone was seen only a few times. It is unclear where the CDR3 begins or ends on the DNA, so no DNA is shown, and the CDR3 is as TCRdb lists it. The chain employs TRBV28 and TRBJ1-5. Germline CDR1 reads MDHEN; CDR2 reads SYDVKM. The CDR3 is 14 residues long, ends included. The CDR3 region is CASSSSVGVQPQHF.

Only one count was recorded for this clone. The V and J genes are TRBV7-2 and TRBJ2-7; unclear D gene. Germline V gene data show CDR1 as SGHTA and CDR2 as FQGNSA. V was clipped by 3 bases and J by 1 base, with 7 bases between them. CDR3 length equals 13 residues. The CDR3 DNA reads TGTGCCAGCAGCTTCGGGTCTTCCTACGAGCAGTACTTC. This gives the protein CASSFGSSYEQYF.

The DNA for the CDR3 is TGTGCCAGCAGCCCGGGAGACAGACTAAACACTGAAGCTTTCTTT. As protein: CASSPGDRLNTEAFF. The chain recombines TRBV9 with TRBJ1-1; tentative D call: TRBD1 (5 bases). The germline CDR1 and CDR2 sequences are SGDLS and YYNGEE. CDR3 length: 15 amino acids. With 4 bases removed from V and 2 bases from J, the gap between germline ends came to 15 bases.

The CDR3 reads CASSLGRVQPQHF. The CDR3, as DNA: TGTGCCAGCAGCTTAGGACGGGTTCAGCCCCAGCATTTT. V gene TRBV7-8 combines with J gene TRBJ1-5; D call uncertain. Trimming cost V 1 base and J 6 bases, with 7 bases left between them. CDR3 length equals 13 residues. Germline assignment: CDR1 SGHVS and CDR2 FQNEAQ.

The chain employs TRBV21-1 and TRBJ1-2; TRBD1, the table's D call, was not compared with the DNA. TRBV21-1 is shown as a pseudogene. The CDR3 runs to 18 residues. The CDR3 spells CASSKGGGQVRRLDGYTF. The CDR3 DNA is TGTGCCAGCAGCAAAGGGGGGGGACAGGTACGGAGGCTTGATGGCTACACCTTC.